Below, one TCR beta chain is given with its context. V was trimmed by 9 bases and J by 3 bases, leaving 18 bases between them. The CDR3 sequence is 14 residues long. Looked up from germline, CDR1 is LNHNV and CDR2 is YYDKDF (reference sequence). Original processing methods: Amplification of reference gene primers provided the estimated nucleated cell counts. Data came from immunoSEQ multiplex PCR; TCRdb stores just in-frame clones and leaves some out. V and J calls and clone size are those listed in that table; D and trimming were worked out from the DNA. The table shows 270,000 or so clones, with about 89% occurring only once. The sample belongs to a study of blood T cell repertoires in COVID-19. For the study at large: Acute-phase and convalescent COVID-19 samples originated in the United States, Italy and Spain. T cells, B-cell-depleted T cells, or PBMCs supplied cDNA or gDNA.

The TCR was taken from a middle-aged man with acute or convalescent COVID-19. V and J are TRBV15 and TRBJ2-7, with D tentatively TRBD1 (6 bases). What was sequenced was peripheral blood. CDR3 bases: TGTGCCACGCAGGGTGGTGGGGACAACTACGAGCAGTACTTC. Translation: CATQGGGDNYEQYF.